This TCR beta chain comes out of a study of blood T cells in healthy people across ages. The authors ran a second PCR of about 7 to 12 cycles using a sample-barcoded 5' primer and a J-beta primer mix. TCRdb re-analysed the 5' RACE reads in MiXCR, keeping a single row per CDR3 protein. The table has around 900,000 distinct CDR3 sequences, roughly half seen once; the top ten hold 20% to 25%. This clonotype originated in a woman aged 55-70 years in good health. The sequenced material came from blood.

The CDR3 spells CASSPGRNPWNEQFF. The CDR3 DNA reads TGCGCCAGCAGCCCCGGGAGGAACCCCTGGAATGAGCAGTTCTTC. This chain uses TRBV4-1 with TRBJ2-1, with 7 bases identical to TRBD2. This CDR3 has 15 residues. The V segment lost 4 bases and the J segment 7 bases; nucleotides outside the gene matches: 10. In germline, CDR1 is MGHRA, CDR2 YSYEKL.